This TCR beta chain appears in the sequencing data of a study of cytomegalovirus exposure and HLA in healthy donors. At the level of the study: Unique TCR beta sequences numbering 95 million to 130 million came from about 179 million T cells in an earlier analysis.

About this clone: Antigen unknown.

Findings and caveats of the study: Among the sequence variants, a highly shared cluster was likely an artifact of sequencing. Using the classifier, cytomegalovirus status was reportedly diagnosed with high specificity and sensitivity. In a later analysis, CMV-associated beta chains were mostly HLA-associated, it appeared.

Amplification used 60 Vbeta primers and 13 Jbeta primers. Assay: immunoSEQ multiplex PCR; the TCRdb copy retains only in-frame clones and omits some. This table has about 140,000 clones, 70% to 80% appearing once. Sequenced sample: PBMCs. The receptor was isolated from a female donor in good health and CMV-seronegative.

CDR3 protein: CASSEQGAGKYGYTF. The CDR3 coding sequence is TGTGCCAGCAGTGAACAGGGGGCCGGAAAATATGGCTACACCTTC. This sequence joins TRBV28 and TRBJ1-2, with 9 bases that match TRBD1. This CDR3 has 15 residues. The germline V gene has CDR1 MDHEN and CDR2 SYDVKM. The junction had 9 bases not matched to a gene; V was cut back by 5 bases and J by 5 bases.